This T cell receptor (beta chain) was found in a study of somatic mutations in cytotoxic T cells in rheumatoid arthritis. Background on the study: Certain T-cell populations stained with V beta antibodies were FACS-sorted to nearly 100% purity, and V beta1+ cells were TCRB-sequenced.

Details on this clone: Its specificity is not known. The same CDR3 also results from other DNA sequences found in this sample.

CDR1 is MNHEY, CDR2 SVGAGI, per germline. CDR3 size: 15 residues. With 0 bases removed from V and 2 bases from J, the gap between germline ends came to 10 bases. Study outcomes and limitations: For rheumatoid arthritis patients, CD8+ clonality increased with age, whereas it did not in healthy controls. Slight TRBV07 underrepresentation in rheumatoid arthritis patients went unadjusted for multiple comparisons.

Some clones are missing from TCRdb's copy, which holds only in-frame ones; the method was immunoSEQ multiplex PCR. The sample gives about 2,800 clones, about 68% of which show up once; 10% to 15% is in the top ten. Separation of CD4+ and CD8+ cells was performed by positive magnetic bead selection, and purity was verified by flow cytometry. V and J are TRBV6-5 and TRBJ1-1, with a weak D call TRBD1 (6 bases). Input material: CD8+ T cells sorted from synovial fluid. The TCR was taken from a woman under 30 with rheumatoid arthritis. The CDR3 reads CASSYSAGGNTEAFF. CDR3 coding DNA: TGTGCCAGCAGTTACTCAGCGGGGGGCAACACTGAAGCTTTCTTT.